This entry lists 18 T cell receptor beta chains sequenced from one sample in a study of shared clonotypes between healthy human individuals. Method: immunoSEQ multiplex PCR; TCRdb's copy keeps in-frame clones and lacks some. The sample has about 520,000 clones; over 70% are singletons. The specimen was PBMCs. The receptors were gathered from a woman in her 40s in good health. Some clones in this sample may be carry-over from other donors' samples.

This clone has more than one count but fewer than ten. This chain links TRBV5-1 with TRBJ1-4; 8 bases line up with TRBD1. Germline-derived CDR1 and CDR2 are SGHRS and YFSETQ. The CDR3 sequence is 15 residues long. V lost 0 bases and J lost 7; bases outside the gene matches: 5. The DNA for the CDR3 is TGCGCCAGCAGCTTGGAAACAGGGGGGGTTGAAAAACTGTTTTTT. Amino acids: CASSLETGGVEKLFF.

The chain links TRBV7-9 to TRBJ2-1, with 7 nucleotides matching TRBD1. V gave up 4 bases and J gave up 4 bases; unmatched junction bases: 1. The CDR3 has 13 residues. Germline assignment: CDR1 SEHNR and CDR2 FQNEAQ (reference sequence). In nucleotides, the CDR3 is TGTGCCAGCAGCTGGGACAGTTACAATGAGCAGTTCTTC. Encoded protein: CASSWDSYNEQFF.

CDR3 protein: CASSPRGPLLYGYTF. CDR3 nucleotides: TGTGCCAGCAGCCCCAGGGGGCCCTTGTTATATGGCTACACCTTC. This chain connects TRBV11-2 to TRBJ1-2; 8 bases line up with TRBD1. The V gene end was trimmed by 5 bases and the J gene end by 5 bases; junction bases not matched to a gene: 10. CDR1 and CDR2 from the germline V gene are SGHAT and FQNNGV. CDR3 length equals 15 residues.

J is TRBJ1-5 and V is TRBV28; TRBD1 is a possible D gene (5 bases). The V end lost 6 bases, the J end lost 0 bases, and 15 bases lay between the germline ends. The V gene's germline CDR1 is MDHEN and CDR2 SYDVKM. The CDR3 runs 16 residues. CDR3 bases: TGTGCCAGCAGGGGCGGGGGGAGATATAGCAATCAGCCCCAGCATTTT. Translation gives CASRGGGRYSNQPQHF.

Worth noting for this clone: The junction shows a germline mismatch at one end, possibly a read error. The rearrangement uses TRBV18 and TRBJ2-5, with 7 bases identical to TRBD1. The CDR3 covers 15 residues. Germline CDR1 KGHSH, CDR2 LQKENI. CDR3 sequence (DNA): TGTACCAGCTCACCAAGGGACAGATCCTGGGAGACCCAGTACTTC. Its translation: CTSSPRDRSWETQYF.

The chain uses TRBV7-9 and TRBJ1-1, with D hard to call. Trimming removed 5 bases from V and 1 base from J, with 11 bases in between. Germline V gene sequence: CDR1 SEHNR, CDR2 FQNEAQ (reference sequence). The CDR3 has 14 residues. The CDR3 is CASSPPTSNTEAFF. CDR3 nucleotides: TGTGCCAGCAGCCCCCCTACTTCGAACACTGAAGCTTTCTTT.

The chain carries TRBV19 and TRBJ1-1; no firm D call. The V end was cut by 3 bases, the J end by 5 bases, with 4 bases between. The CDR3 length is 11 residues. Germline V gene sequence: CDR1 LNHDA, CDR2 SQIVND (reference sequence). The CDR3 sequence is CASSMGTEAFF. The CDR3 coding sequence is TGTGCCAGTAGTATGGGGACTGAAGCTTTCTTT.

The rearrangement links TRBV11-2 to TRBJ2-2; D call uncertain. Looked up from germline, CDR1 is SGHAT and CDR2 is FQNNGV. The CDR3 runs 13 residues. V was cut by 0 bases and J by 4 bases, with 3 bases left in between. The CDR3 loop reads CASSLDVTGELFF. The CDR3 nucleotides read TGTGCCAGCAGCTTAGACGTCACCGGGGAGCTGTTTTTT.

V and J are TRBV4-1 and TRBJ1-1; no reliable D call. The CDR3 loop spans 14 amino acids. Germline loops: CDR1 MGHRA, CDR2 YSYEKL. The V end lost 0 bases, the J end lost 2 bases, and 7 bases lay between the germline ends. The CDR3 nucleotides read TGCGCCAGCAGCCAAGATGCCCGAAACACTGAAGCTTTCTTT. It yields the protein CASSQDARNTEAFF.

V is TRBV7-2 and J is TRBJ2-1, with 7 bases aligning to TRBD1. V dropped 5 bases and J dropped 8; count of bases not matched to a gene: 6. This CDR3 contains 13 residues. The germline V gene has CDR1 SGHTA and CDR2 FQGNSA. CDR3 loop: CASSRRDSDEQFF. CDR3 bases: TGTGCCAGCAGCCGCCGGGACAGCGATGAGCAGTTCTTC.

The sample holds one count of this clone. The rearrangement uses TRBV4-3 and TRBJ2-7; 13 bases align to TRBD2. CDR1 is LGHNA and CDR2 is YSLEER in the germline V gene. The CDR3 consists of 15 residues. With V trimmed by 4 bases and J by 3 bases, 3 bases remained unmatched. As DNA, the CDR3 is TGCGCCAGCAGCCTAGGGACTAGCGGGAACTACGAGCAGTACTTC. This codes for CASSLGTSGNYEQYF.

Regarding this clone: Since a much larger clone is just one base distant, this may be a read error. The chain has TRBV11-3 and TRBJ2-2; D is unclear. Germline V gene lookup returns CDR1 SGHNT and CDR2 YENEEA. V was pared by 1 base and J by 9 bases, with 12 bases between. The CDR3 sequence is 14 residues long. DNA for the CDR3: TGTGCCAGCAGCTTAGCACCCACCTCCTGGGAGCTGTTTTTT. Residues: CASSLAPTSWELFF.

The count of this clone is one. One base away lies a much larger clone, so this may be a sequencing read error. This sample includes further DNA sequences coding for the same CDR3. The chain uses TRBV28 and TRBJ1-2; 9 nucleotides line up with TRBD1. Germline V gives CDR1 MDHEN, CDR2 SYDVKM. The V gene end was trimmed by 5 bases and the J gene end by 8 bases; junction bases not matched to a gene: 9. The length of the CDR3 is 14 residues. The CDR3 is CASSLQGAGYGYTF. In nucleotides, the CDR3 is TGTGCCAGCAGTCTACAGGGGGCCGGCTACGGCTACACCTTC.

A note on this clone: Only one base separates this from a far larger clonotype, so it likely reflects a read error. The sample contains more than one DNA sequence encoding this CDR3. The rearrangement uses TRBV30 and TRBJ1-5, with TRBD1 as a possible D gene (5 bases). This CDR3 has 15 residues. Looked up from germline, CDR1 is GTSNPN and CDR2 is SVGIG (reference sequence). The CDR3 loop is CAWSTGQLDNQPQHF. The DNA for the CDR3 is TGTGCCTGGAGTACGGGGCAGCTAGACAATCAGCCTCAGCATTTT. Full variable domain (missing parts from reference TRBV30 and TRBJ1-5): SQTIHQWPATLVQPVGSPLSLECTVEGTSNPNLYWYRQAAGRGLQLLFYSVGIGQISSEVPQNLSASRPQDRQFILSSKKLLLSDSGFYLCAWSTGQLDNQPQHFGDGTRLSIL.

J is TRBJ1-1 and V is TRBV28, with 7 bases matching TRBD1. Trimming removed 5 bases from V and 10 bases from J; junction bases left unmatched: 13. Germline CDR1 and CDR2: MDHEN and SYDVKM. The CDR3 runs to 14 residues. The CDR3 sequence: CASSATGWGTGAFF. CDR3 coding DNA: TGTGCCAGCAGTGCGACAGGGTGGGGTACGGGAGCTTTCTTT.

Turning to this clone: A far larger clone lies a single base away; this is likely a read error. This chain connects TRBV6-1 to TRBJ1-5; D gene uncertain. There are 13 residues in the CDR3. V was cut by 1 base and J by 7 bases, with 8 bases left in between. The germline V gene encodes CDR1 MNHNS and CDR2 SASEGT. CDR3 in amino acids: CASSEGGLQPQHF. The DNA for the CDR3 is TGTGCCAGCAGTGAAGGTGGGCTACAGCCCCAGCATTTT.

V usage is TRBV5-8 and J usage is TRBJ2-4; 11 nucleotides align to TRBD1. The V gene's germline CDR1 is SGHTS and CDR2 YDEGEE. CDR3 length equals 19 residues. V was pared by 2 bases and J by 3 bases, with 13 bases of the junction left unmatched. The CDR3 reads CASSLKDRGRGLVKNIQYF. The CDR3 nucleotides read TGTGCCAGCAGCTTAAAGGACAGGGGGCGAGGTTTGGTCAAAAACATTCAGTACTTC.

The CDR3 nucleotides are TGTGCCAGCAGCTTAGCTGGGGGATCTGAAGCTTTCTTT. Residues: CASSLAGGSEAFF. J is TRBJ1-1 and V is TRBV7-6; tentative D call: TRBD1 (5 bases). V lost 0 bases and J 6 bases, leaving 8 bases between the germline ends. The CDR3 has 13 residues. The germline V gene encodes CDR1 SGHVS and CDR2 FNYEAQ.